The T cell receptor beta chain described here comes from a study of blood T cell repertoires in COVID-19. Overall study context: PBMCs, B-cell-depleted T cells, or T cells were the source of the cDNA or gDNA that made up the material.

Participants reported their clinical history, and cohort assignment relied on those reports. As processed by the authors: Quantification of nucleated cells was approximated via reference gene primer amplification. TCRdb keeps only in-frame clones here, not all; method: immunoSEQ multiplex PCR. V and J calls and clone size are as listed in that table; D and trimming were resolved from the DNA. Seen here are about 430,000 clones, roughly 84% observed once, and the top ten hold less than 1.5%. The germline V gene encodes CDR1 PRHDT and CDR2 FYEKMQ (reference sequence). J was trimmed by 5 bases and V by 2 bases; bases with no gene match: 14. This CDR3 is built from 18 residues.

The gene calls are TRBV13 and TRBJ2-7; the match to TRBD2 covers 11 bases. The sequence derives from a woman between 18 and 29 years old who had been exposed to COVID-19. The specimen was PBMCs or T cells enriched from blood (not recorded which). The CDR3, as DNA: TGTGCCAGCAGCTTATACCCCCTTGGGACTAGCGGTGACGACGAGCAGTACTTC. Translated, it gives CASSLYPLGTSGDDEQYF. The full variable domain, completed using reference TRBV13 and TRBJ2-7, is AAGVIQSPRHLIKEKRETATLKCYPIPRHDTVYWYQQGPGQDPQFLISFYEKMQSDKGSIPDRFSAQQFSDYHSELNMSSLELGDSALYFCASSLYPLGTSGDDEQYFGPGTRLTVT.